Listed below are T cell receptor beta chains from one sample, sequenced in a study of T-cell reconstitution after alpha-beta-depleted transplantation in children. TCRdb re-called the PCR reads with MiXCR, one entry per CDR3 protein. This repertoire shows about 980,000 distinct CDR3 sequences, about 30% found once; its top ten account for 25% to 35%. The source material was PBMCs, mostly from graft donor cells, sampled 360 days after TCRalphabeta/CD19-depleted stem cell transplant. These receptors all come from a boy under two years old who had a stem cell transplant for SCID, so the T cells may come from the graft donor. The CDR3 runs from the conserved cysteine through the conserved F or W. A D gene is named only where the DNA matches it firmly. The size entry is marked missing in some rows and otherwise reads once, few, many or a size class.

J gene	D gene	V gene	clone size	CDR3 protein	CDR3 DNA
TRBJ1-5	-	TRBV12-3/TRBV12-4	-	CASLPTTGPVQPQHF	TGTGCCAGCCTTCCCACAACAGGGCCGGTCCAGCCCCAGCATTTT
TRBJ2-2	TRBD2	TRBV11-2	-	CASSLVGGGAPGTGELFF	TGTGCCAGCAGCTTAGTCGGCGGGGGGGCCCCGGGCACCGGGGAGCTGTTTTTT
TRBJ1-1	TRBD1	TRBV6-5	-	CASSYSVGQLNTEAFF	TGTGCCAGCAGTTACAGCGTGGGACAGTTGAACACTGAAGCTTTCTTT
TRBJ2-1	-	TRBV20-1	-	CSASETLHNEQFF	TGCAGTGCTAGTGAAACCCTTCACAATGAGCAGTTCTTC
TRBJ2-3	TRBD1	TRBV20-1	-	CSAETNRGWSTDTQYF	TGCAGTGCTGAAACGAACAGGGGGTGGAGCACAGATACGCAGTATTTT
TRBJ2-7	-	TRBV27	-	CASSLEPFHEQYF	TGTGCCAGCAGTTTGGAACCCTTCCACGAGCAGTACTTC
TRBJ2-3	-	TRBV28	-	CASRHSTPSTDTQYF	TGTGCCAGCAGGCATTCCACTCCTAGCACAGATACGCAGTATTTT
TRBJ2-7	TRBD1	TRBV7-3	few	CASAWDSSYEQYF	TGTGCCAGCGCGTGGGACAGCTCCTACGAGCAGTACTTC
TRBJ2-3	-	TRBV7-2	-	CASSLGGRVGTDTQYF	TGTGCCAGCAGCTTAGGAGGCAGGGTAGGCACAGATACGCAGTATTTT
TRBJ2-3	TRBD2	TRBV20-1	few	CSARVLMGAGEKDTQYF	TGCAGTGCTAGAGTATTGATGGGAGCGGGGGAAAAAGATACGCAGTATTTT
TRBJ2-1	-	TRBV6-2/TRBV6-3	-	CASAQGYYNEQFF	TGTGCCAGCGCCCAGGGGTATTACAATGAGCAGTTCTTC
TRBJ2-1	-	TRBV6-5	-	CASSYSSSSSYNEQFF	TGTGCCAGCAGTTACTCTTCATCCAGCTCCTACAATGAGCAGTTCTTC
TRBJ1-4	-	TRBV12-3/TRBV12-4	-	CASKEESGREKLFF	TGTGCCAGCAAAGAGGAATCGGGGCGAGAAAAACTGTTTTTT
TRBJ2-5	-	TRBV20-1	-	CSVAHPNKAQETQYF	TGCAGTGTTGCCCATCCCAACAAAGCTCAAGAGACCCAGTACTTC
TRBJ2-1	-	TRBV29-1	-	CSVEGRNEQFF	TGCAGCGTTGAGGGACGCAATGAGCAGTTCTTC
TRBJ2-5	-	TRBV7-6	few	CASSFTGLQETQYF	TGTGCCAGCAGCTTTACCGGTCTCCAAGAGACCCAGTACTTC
TRBJ2-3	-	TRBV5-1	-	CASSAHRGGGTDTQYF	TGCGCCAGCAGCGCCCACAGGGGAGGTGGCACAGATACGCAGTATTTT
TRBJ2-1	-	TRBV29-1	many	CSVEPKFRDNEQFF	TGCAGCGTTGAGCCCAAATTCCGGGACAATGAGCAGTTCTTC
TRBJ2-7	TRBD1	TRBV20-1	-	CSALTPTGEFYEQYF	TGCAGTGCCTTAACCCCCACAGGGGAGTTCTACGAGCAGTACTTC
TRBJ2-2	TRBD2	TRBV12-3/TRBV12-4	-	CASTRAGGPSGELFF	TGTGCCAGCACTCGAGCGGGGGGGCCCTCCGGGGAGCTGTTTTTT
TRBJ2-1	-	TRBV3-1	many	CASSQSRRAYNEQFF	TGTGCCAGCAGCCAATCTAGACGGGCCTACAATGAGCAGTTCTTC
TRBJ1-2	-	TRBV6-1	few	CASSQPPKGYTF	TGTGCCAGCAGTCAGCCCCCGAAAGGCTACACCTTC
TRBJ2-5	-	TRBV2	-	CASTLSETQYF	TGTGCCAGCACCCTTAGTGAGACCCAGTACTTC
TRBJ2-1	-	TRBV6-1	few	CASSDDTLGYNEQFF	TGTGCCAGCAGTGACGACACCCTCGGCTACAATGAGCAGTTCTTC
TRBJ2-2	TRBD1	TRBV20-1	many	CSASRTGASTGELFF	TGCAGTGCTAGTAGGACAGGGGCGAGCACCGGGGAGCTGTTTTTT
TRBJ2-1	TRBD2	TRBV29-1	few	CSVAETSGGARWNEQFF	TGCAGCGTTGCTGAGACTAGCGGGGGGGCTAGGTGGAATGAGCAGTTCTTC
TRBJ1-3	-	TRBV6-1	-	CASGSPLGSGNTIYF	TGTGCCAGCGGCTCGCCCTTGGGCTCTGGAAACACCATATATTTT
TRBJ1-5	-	TRBV12-3/TRBV12-4	few	CASSLRAGSQHF	TGTGCCAGCAGTTTGCGGGCAGGATCGCAGCATTTT
TRBJ2-1	-	TRBV4-3	-	CASSPRPTGERYNEQFF	TGCGCCAGCAGCCCCCGACCCACGGGGGAGAGGTACAATGAGCAGTTCTTC
TRBJ2-1	TRBD1	TRBV24-1	-	CATSDPGQGFYNEQFF	TGTGCCACCAGTGATCCGGGACAGGGTTTCTACAATGAGCAGTTCTTC
TRBJ1-4	-	TRBV3-1	-	CASSQGAGEVNEKLFF	TGTGCCAGCAGCCAAGGGGCAGGGGAAGTTAATGAAAAACTGTTTTTT
TRBJ2-1	-	TRBV15	-	CATSRTRVGNEQFF	TGTGCCACCAGCAGAACCAGGGTGGGCAATGAGCAGTTCTTC
TRBJ1-6	-	TRBV6-5	-	CASSWAGGKSTASNSPLHF	TGTGCCAGCAGTTGGGCGGGTGGTAAGAGTACGGCAAGTAATTCACCCCTCCACTTT
TRBJ1-1	-	TRBV28	-	CASIGVRTDNTEAFF	TGTGCCAGCATTGGTGTCAGGACGGATAACACTGAAGCTTTCTTT
TRBJ1-1	-	TRBV5-1	few	CASSLAVEANTEAFF	TGCGCCAGCAGCTTAGCCGTTGAGGCTAACACTGAAGCTTTCTTT
TRBJ2-1	TRBD2	TRBV12-3/TRBV12-4	-	CASSLRGRAGGEQFF	TGTGCCAGCAGTTTAAGGGGCAGGGCGGGAGGTGAGCAGTTCTTC
TRBJ2-1	TRBD2	TRBV18	few	CASSPSGGGKYNEQFF	TGTGCCAGCTCACCATCTGGGGGGGGAAAGTACAATGAGCAGTTCTTC
TRBJ2-7	-	TRBV19	-	CASTSSDLQAYEQYF	TGTGCCAGTACCTCATCGGACCTACAGGCGTACGAGCAGTACTTC
TRBJ2-3	-	TRBV6-2/TRBV6-3	few	CASSHDRHTQYF	TGTGCCAGCAGCCACGACAGGCATACGCAGTATTTT
TRBJ2-3	-	TRBV5-8	-	CASSLAGSRSDTQYF	TGTGCCAGCAGCTTAGCAGGGTCACGGTCAGATACGCAGTATTTT
TRBJ1-2	-	TRBV20-1	-	CSASEDANYGYTF	TGCAGTGCTAGTGAGGACGCGAACTATGGCTACACCTTC
TRBJ2-5	TRBD2	TRBV6-2/TRBV6-3	-	CASSYSPPNAGTSTETQYF	TGTGCCAGCAGTTACTCGCCTCCCAACGCCGGGACTAGCACAGAGACCCAGTACTTC
TRBJ2-5	-	TRBV12-3/TRBV12-4	few	CASSWLVGVLQETQYF	TGTGCCAGCAGTTGGTTGGTCGGGGTATTGCAAGAGACCCAGTACTTC
TRBJ2-1	-	TRBV10-3	-	CAISDLGDFLSNEQFF	TGTGCCATCAGTGATCTGGGGGATTTTTTAAGCAATGAGCAGTTCTTC
TRBJ2-2	TRBD2	TRBV5-1	-	CASSLRTSGIGGELFF	TGCGCCAGCAGCTTGAGGACTAGCGGGATTGGCGGGGAGCTGTTTTTT
TRBJ2-1	TRBD2	TRBV5-6	-	CASSLRSSGGYSYNEQFF	TGTGCCAGCAGCTTACGGTCTAGCGGGGGGTACTCCTACAATGAGCAGTTCTTC
TRBJ2-7	TRBD1	TRBV7-9	-	CASSALTGLYEQYF	TGTGCCAGCAGCGCCCTGACAGGGCTCTACGAGCAGTACTTC
TRBJ2-2	TRBD2	TRBV6-5	-	CASSYKRGATGELFF	TGTGCCAGCAGTTACAAGCGGGGGGCCACCGGGGAGCTGTTTTTT
TRBJ1-1	-	TRBV5-1	many	CASSPRLNTEAFF	TGCGCCAGCAGTCCCAGATTGAACACTGAAGCTTTCTTT